The 20 T cell receptor beta chains presented below share a single source sample, sequenced in a study of blood T cell repertoires in COVID-19. TCRdb's copy holds only in-frame clones and misses some; the assay was immunoSEQ multiplex PCR. This sample has 65,000 to 75,000 clones, with around 90% found just once. Material: peripheral blood. These receptors came from a human donor with active COVID-19. The donor label of this sample is uncertain.

The V gene is TRBV4-1, the J gene TRBJ2-1, with 16 nucleotides matching TRBD2. V dropped 4 bases and J dropped 0; count of bases not matched to a gene: 3. The CDR3 has 18 amino acids. Per the germline V gene, CDR1 is MGHRA and CDR2 is YSYEKL. The CDR3 sequence is CASSRGLAGGSSYNEQFF. Here the CDR3 DNA reads TGCGCCAGCAGCCGGGGACTAGCGGGAGGGAGCTCCTACAATGAGCAGTTCTTC.

This clone was recorded once. This chain links TRBV19 with TRBJ1-4; D uncertain. The CDR3 sequence is 15 residues long. The V end lost 2 bases, the J end lost 4 bases, and 11 bases lay between the germline ends. The germline gives CDR1 LNHDA, CDR2 SQIVND (reference sequence). The CDR3 is CASSIRSMFNEKLFF. CDR3 DNA sequence: TGTGCCAGTAGTATACGGAGCATGTTTAATGAAAAACTGTTTTTT.

This chain links TRBV7-2 with TRBJ2-5, with 9 bases lining up with TRBD2. This CDR3 contains 18 residues. V shed 1 base, J shed 5 bases, and the junction held 14 bases outside the gene matches. CDR1 and CDR2 (germline): SGHTA, FQGNSA. CDR3 DNA sequence: TGTGCCAGCAGCTTAGAACCGGGACTAGCAATTGGGTTGGAGACCCAGTACTTC. Amino acid sequence: CASSLEPGLAIGLETQYF.

This rearrangement joins TRBV18 to TRBJ2-7; 9 nucleotides line up with TRBD2. Trimming at V came to 3 bases and at J to 6 bases, leaving 3 bases not matched to a gene. Germline CDR1 and CDR2: KGHSH and LQKENI. The CDR3 length is 13 residues. The CDR3 here is CASSPTSGGEQYF. The CDR3 coding sequence is TGTGCCAGCTCACCGACTAGCGGTGGCGAGCAGTACTTC.

This clone was found once. The chain couples TRBV7-2 to TRBJ1-2; possible D gene TRBD1, 6 bases. Germline V gene data show CDR1 as SGHTA and CDR2 as FQGNSA. The CDR3 has 14 residues. The ends were cut back, 5 bases at V and 6 bases at J, with 16 bases in the middle. The CDR3 reads CASSALTGFDGYTF. As DNA, the CDR3 is TGTGCCAGCAGCGCCCTCACAGGGTTCGATGGCTACACCTTC.

The chain combines TRBV11-3 with TRBJ2-1, with 8 bases matching TRBD1. Per the germline V gene, CDR1 is SGHNT and CDR2 is YENEEA. This CDR3 contains 15 residues. V trimming: 4 bases; J trimming: 7 bases; junction bases outside the gene matches: 9. The CDR3 sequence is CASSSRGQGVNEQFF. The DNA of the CDR3 is TGTGCCAGCAGCTCCCGAGGACAGGGTGTAAATGAGCAGTTCTTC.

The chain has TRBV3-1 (or the pseudogene TRBV3-2) and TRBJ2-4; a weak D match, TRBD1 (5 bases). V dropped 1 base and J dropped 0 bases, with 10 bases sitting between them. Per the germline V gene, CDR1 is LGHDT and CDR2 is YNNKEL (reference sequence). This CDR3 is built from 16 residues. CDR3 loop: CASSQVRGLAKNIQYF. Here the CDR3 DNA reads TGTGCCAGCAGCCAAGTTAGGGGTCTAGCCAAAAACATTCAGTACTTC.

CDR3 region: CSVPGQLNTEAFF. The CDR3 bases are TGCAGCGTCCCAGGACAGTTGAACACTGAAGCTTTCTTT. J is TRBJ1-1 and V is TRBV29-1, with D perhaps TRBD1 (6 bases). Trimming shortened V by 6 bases and J by 0 bases, and 11 bases separated the two germline ends. This CDR3 region has 13 residues. Germline values: CDR1 SQVTM, CDR2 ANQGSEA.

The CDR3 DNA sequence: TGTGCCACCAGTGACGCCACAAACCGTTACAATGAGCAGTTCTTC. Encoded protein: CATSDATNRYNEQFF. The chain has TRBV24-1 and TRBJ2-1, with D hard to call. Deletions cut 4 bases from V and 4 bases from J, with 13 bases between. The CDR3 is 15 amino acids. CDR1 is KGHDR, CDR2 SFDVKD, per germline.

This clone has more than one count but fewer than ten. The chain couples TRBV12-3 or TRBV12-4 to TRBJ1-1; TRBD1 matches 9 bases. The CDR3 has 13 residues. The V and J ends lost 3 bases and 12 bases, in that order; junction bases with no gene match: 8. CDR3 residues: CASSLVGQGFPFF. CDR3 nucleotide sequence: TGTGCCAGCAGTTTGGTGGGACAGGGTTTCCCTTTCTTT.

The V gene is TRBV24-1, the J gene TRBJ2-1, with TRBD2 identical over 10 bases. CDR3 length equals 16 residues. Germline trimming cut 4 bases from V and 5 bases from J; bases unmatched to any gene: 7. Germline-derived CDR1 and CDR2 are KGHDR and SFDVKD. As DNA, the CDR3 is TGTGCCACCAGTGACTCCGGACTAGCGGTTAACAATGAGCAGTTCTTC. Protein sequence: CATSDSGLAVNNEQFF.

This chain uses TRBV2 with TRBJ2-7; 11 bases map to TRBD1. Germline lookup yields CDR1 SNHLY and CDR2 FYNNEI. V trimming: 10 bases; J trimming: 5 bases; junction bases outside the gene matches: 7. The CDR3 contains 13 residues. The CDR3 loop reads CATQDRGLNEQYF. CDR3 in DNA: TGTGCCACCCAGGACAGGGGGCTGAACGAGCAGTACTTC.

The chain recombines TRBV10-3 with TRBJ2-1; perhaps TRBD2 as D (6 bases). Per germline, CDR1 ENHRY and CDR2 SYGVKD. This CDR3 region has 14 residues. The V and J ends lost 11 bases and 3 bases respectively, with 17 bases between them. CDR3 sequence (DNA): TGTGCCCATCGAGAGGGAGGAATCTACAATGAGCAGTTCTTC. Residues: CAHREGGIYNEQFF.

The chain couples TRBV2 to TRBJ2-3, with 8 bases fitting TRBD2. V lost 7 bases, J lost 4 bases, and 10 bases stayed unmatched. The germline V gene encodes CDR1 SNHLY and CDR2 FYNNEI. The CDR3 totals 15 residues. The CDR3, as DNA: TGTGCCAGCACCGACGGGGGGGGCTTCGCAGATACGCAGTATTTT. It is translated as CASTDGGGFADTQYF.

This clone was seen more than once but under ten times. The chain combines TRBV12-5 with TRBJ2-1; 15 bases fit TRBD2. This CDR3 spans 21 amino acids. Trimming removed 0 bases from V and 3 bases from J; junction bases left unmatched: 12. The germline V gene encodes CDR1 LGHNT and CDR2 FRNRAP. The CDR3 protein is CASGLVTLGLAGGLRYNEQFF. The CDR3 coding sequence is TGTGCTAGTGGTTTGGTAACCCTGGGACTAGCGGGAGGACTACGCTACAATGAGCAGTTCTTC. The full variable domain, rest sourced from reference TRBV12-5 and TRBJ2-1, is DARVTQTPRHKVTEMGQEVTMRCQPILGHNTVFWYRQTMMQGLELLAYFRNRAPLDDSGMPKDRFSAEMPDATLATLKIQPSEPRDSAVYFCASGLVTLGLAGGLRYNEQFFGPGTRLTVL.

The rearrangement joins TRBV20-1 to TRBJ2-5; tentatively, D is TRBD2 (5 bases). The V end lost 3 bases, the J end lost 5 bases, and 16 bases lay between the germline ends. The CDR3 extends over 14 amino acids. Germline assignment: CDR1 DFQATT and CDR2 SNEGSKA (reference sequence). The CDR3 DNA reads as TGCAGTGCTAGTGCGGGCAGCTGGAGGGAGACCCAGTACTTC. Its protein is CSASAGSWRETQYF.

The V and J genes are TRBV30 and TRBJ2-2; 12 nucleotides line up with TRBD2. The germline V gene has CDR1 GTSNPN and CDR2 SVGIG (reference sequence). V was pared by 1 base and J by 5 bases, with 8 bases of the junction left unmatched. The CDR3 runs to 17 residues. The CDR3 loop reads CAWSGSRTSGTTGELFF. The DNA for the CDR3 is TGTGCCTGGAGTGGCAGCAGGACTAGCGGGACTACCGGGGAGCTGTTTTTT.

This clone was observed once. This chain uses TRBV7-6 with TRBJ2-7; the match to TRBD1 covers 9 bases. Germline assignment: CDR1 SGHVS and CDR2 FNYEAQ. The V segment lost 1 base and the J segment 5 bases; nucleotides outside the gene matches: 6. The CDR3 runs to 15 residues. CDR3 DNA sequence: TGTGCCAGCAGCTTAGTGTCGGGGACAGGGCACGAGCAGTACTTC. Translated, it gives CASSLVSGTGHEQYF.

This clone was found a few times. V is TRBV29-1 and J is TRBJ2-7, with 7 bases aligning to TRBD1. The CDR3 totals 15 residues. J lost 4 bases, V lost 0 bases, and 9 bases had no gene match. Germline V lookup: CDR1 SQVTM, CDR2 ANQGSEA. DNA of the CDR3: TGCAGCGTTGAAGAGGTCAGGACAGGCTCATACGAGCAGTACTTC. Translating gives CSVEEVRTGSYEQYF.

The chain links TRBV4-3 to TRBJ2-1, with D hard to call. Germline-derived CDR1 and CDR2 are LGHNA and YSLEER. Trimming cost V 3 bases and J 0 bases, with 12 bases left between them. This CDR3 spans 16 amino acids. CDR3 sequence: CASSQESVSSYNEQFF. The CDR3 bases are TGCGCCAGCAGCCAGGAGTCAGTAAGCTCCTACAATGAGCAGTTCTTC.